This passage covers 18 T cell receptor beta chains from one sample sequenced in a study of molecular identifiers for immune sequencing clone quantification. TCRdb fed the PCR reads into MiXCR, producing one record per CDR3 protein. The repertoire holds about 640,000 distinct CDR3 sequences, with 20% as singletons. The material sequenced was naive CD8+ T cells from blood, with Jurkat cell RNA spiked in. As for subset: FACS-sorted CD8+CD4-CCR7+CD45RA+ naive T cells. The receptors were gathered from a human donor in good health. Some libraries in this study had Jurkat cell RNA spiked in.

The V gene is TRBV28, the J gene TRBJ1-6; the D gene is possibly TRBD1 (5 bases). The CDR3 loop spans 13 amino acids. Per germline, CDR1 MDHEN and CDR2 SYDVKM. The ends were cut back, 7 bases at V and 11 bases at J, with 15 bases in the middle. The CDR3 is CASMDGTKAPLHF. The CDR3 DNA reads as TGTGCCAGCATGGATGGGACCAAGGCACCCCTCCACTTT.

Regarding this clonotype: This could be a read error, since a much larger clone is one nucleotide away. This chain connects TRBV20-1 to TRBJ2-3; 7 nucleotides line up with TRBD2. The length of the CDR3 is 14 residues. From germline, CDR1 is DFQATT and CDR2 SNEGSKA (reference sequence). The CDR3 DNA reads as TGCAGATGGGGACTACGTTTTTGCACAGATACGCAGTATTTT. Protein: CRWGLRFCTDTQYF.

Note on this clonotype: A much bigger clone sits one base away, suggesting this may be a read error. The CDR3 here is CASSFGINTGELVF. The CDR3 DNA sequence: TGTGCCAGCAGTTTTGGGATCAACACCGGGGAGCTGGTTTTT. V is TRBV12-3 or TRBV12-4 and J is TRBJ2-2; D may be TRBD2 (5 bases). This CDR3 is built from 14 residues.

This clonotype was detected many times. The V gene is TRBV2, the J gene TRBJ2-5; D is perhaps TRBD1 (6 bases). CDR1 is SNHLY, CDR2 FYNNEI, per germline. The V end was cut by 6 bases, the J end by 1 base, with 12 bases between. The CDR3 has 14 amino acids. The chain's CDR3 is CASRVTGPQETQYF. The CDR3 region has the DNA TGTGCCAGCAGGGTGACAGGTCCCCAAGAGACCCAGTACTTC. The full variable domain, rest sourced from reference TRBV2 and TRBJ2-5, is EPEVTQTPSHQVTQMGQEVILRCVPISNHLYFYWYRQILGQKVEFLVSFYNNEISEKSEIFDDQFSVERPDGSNFTLKIRSTKLEDSAMYFCASRVTGPQETQYFGPGTRLLVL.

V is TRBV14 and J is TRBJ2-3; no clear D. The last part of the DNA fits TRBJ1-5 better; the J call may be wrong. Germline loops: CDR1 SGHDN, CDR2 FVKESK. This CDR3 contains 16 residues. The CDR3 bases are TGTGCCAGCAGCCAGGAGCAAGCGGGGATCACAGATACGCAGCATTTT. Its translation: CASSQEQAGITDTQHF.

The table lists this clonotype with many counts. The genes are TRBV4-3 and TRBJ2-1; 8 bases match TRBD1. Germline V gene sequence: CDR1 LGHNA, CDR2 YSLEER. The CDR3 spans 15 residues. Trimming at V came to 3 bases and at J to 4 bases, leaving 5 bases not matched to a gene. The CDR3 coding sequence is TGCGCCAGCAGCCATGCGGGACAGGTTTACAATGAGCAGTTCTTC. Protein product: CASSHAGQVYNEQFF.

This clonotype was detected only a few times. The chain is built from TRBV6-5 and TRBJ1-5; D call uncertain. Germline V gene lookup returns CDR1 MNHEY and CDR2 SVGAGI. The CDR3 is 15 amino acids. Trimming removed 2 bases at V and 4 bases at J, with 12 bases between. The CDR3 DNA follows: TGTGCCAGCAGTTACAAACCGGGTTTAAATCAGCCCCAGCATTTT. This encodes CASSYKPGLNQPQHF.

This clonotype was seen repeatedly, ten times or more. The rearrangement links TRBV6-1 to TRBJ2-7; D might be TRBD1 (6 bases). The CDR3 contains 17 residues. The germline gives CDR1 MNHNS, CDR2 SASEGT. Trimming pared 2 bases from V and 3 bases from J, leaving 20 bases between. For the CDR3, the DNA is TGTGCCAGCAGTGAACTATTGGACAGCTCCCCCGGCTACGAGCAGTACTTC. Translation gives CASSELLDSSPGYEQYF.

This clonotype was counted many times. This chain connects TRBV5-4 to TRBJ1-1, with D possibly TRBD1 on 6 matching bases. Trimming took 0 bases from V and 1 from J, leaving 10 bases between them. CDR1 and CDR2 from the germline V gene are SGHNT and YYREEE (reference sequence). This CDR3 has 15 residues. The CDR3 loop is CASSLGRTENTEAFF. In DNA form, the CDR3 reads TGTGCCAGCAGCTTGGGACGGACAGAGAACACTGAAGCTTTCTTT. The complete variable domain, with remaining parts taken from reference TRBV5-4 and TRBJ1-1, reads ETGVTQSPTHLIKTRGQQVTLRCSSQSGHNTVSWYQQALGQGPQFIFQYYREEENGRGNFPPRFSGLQFPNYSSELNVNALELDDSALYLCASSLGRTENTEAFFGQGTRLTVV.

On this clonotype: This may arise from a read error, as a much more abundant clone is one base away. V is TRBV20-1 and J is TRBJ2-2; D perhaps matches TRBD1 (6 bases). The V and J ends lost 0 bases and 3 bases respectively, with 11 bases between them. Germline values: CDR1 DFQATT, CDR2 SNEGSKA (reference sequence). This CDR3 is 15 amino acids long. The CDR3 bases are TGCAGTGCTAGAGATCTCAGACAGGACACCGGGGAGCTGTTTTTT. It yields the protein CSARDLRQDTGELFF.

The sample holds many counts of this clonotype. This sequence joins TRBV7-9 and TRBJ2-2, with 11 bases fitting TRBD2. Germline V CDR1 and CDR2: SEHNR, FQNEAQ (reference sequence). The CDR3 consists of 16 residues. V was clipped by 10 bases and J by 2 bases; unmatched bases: 9. This CDR3 is CATSPGLAENTGELFF. The CDR3 DNA is TGTGCCACCTCACCGGGACTAGCGGAAAACACCGGGGAGCTGTTTTTT.

As to this clonotype: This may be a read error, as it is one base from a much larger clone. CDR3 sequence reads: CASSMATRPNQPQHF. The CDR3 coding sequence is TGTGCCAGTAGTATGGCGACCAGGCCCAATCAGCCCCAGCATTTT. The rearrangement links TRBV19 to TRBJ1-5, with D hard to call. The germline V gene encodes CDR1 LNHDA and CDR2 SQIVND (reference sequence). V was pared by 3 bases and J by 3 bases, with 12 bases between. There are 15 residues in the CDR3. Supplemented by reference TRBV19 and TRBJ1-5, the full variable domain reads DGGITQSPKYLFRKEGQNVTLSCEQNLNHDAMYWYRQDPGQGLRLIYYSQIVNDFQKGDIAEGYSVSREKKESFPLTVTSAQKNPTAFYLCASSMATRPNQPQHFGDGTRLSIL.

A few counts support this clonotype. CDR3 DNA: TGTGCCAGCAGCGTCGACGCAACCTACGAGCAGTACTTC. It is translated as CASSVDATYEQYF. The J gene is TRBJ2-7, the V gene TRBV9; no definite D call. V lost 2 bases to trimming and J lost 2 bases, with 8 bases between them. Per the germline V gene, CDR1 is SGDLS and CDR2 is YYNGEE. The CDR3 is made up of 13 amino acids.

This clonotype has ten or more counts. The chain carries TRBV6-5 and TRBJ1-2; 7 bases map to TRBD1. V was pared by 5 bases and J by 0 bases, with 3 bases of the junction left unmatched. The CDR3 runs to 14 residues. Per the germline V gene, CDR1 is MNHEY and CDR2 is SVGAGI. The CDR3 spells CASSIDRANYGYTF. The CDR3 bases are TGTGCCAGCAGTATCGACAGGGCTAACTATGGCTACACCTTC.

The chain links TRBV12-3 or TRBV12-4 to TRBJ2-1; D possibly corresponds to TRBD1 (6 bases). The CDR3 runs 15 residues. Trimming left V 1 base short and J 9 bases short, with 16 bases between. The CDR3 nucleotides are TGTGCCAGCAGTTTAGTGGCGATCAGGGGACCTGAGCAGTTCTTC. Translation: CASSLVAIRGPEQFF.

As DNA, the CDR3 is TGTGCCAGCAGCGCCGGGGCCCACACTGAAGCTTTCTTT. As protein: CASSAGAHTEAFF. The chain combines TRBV9 with TRBJ1-1; D might be TRBD1 (5 bases). The CDR3 runs to 13 residues. CDR1 is SGDLS and CDR2 is YYNGEE in the germline V gene. The V end lost 3 bases, the J end lost 3 bases, and 9 bases lay between the germline ends.

This chain connects TRBV5-5 to TRBJ1-2; a weak D match, TRBD1 (6 bases). There are 16 residues in the CDR3. The V and J ends lost 3 bases and 0 bases respectively, with 15 bases between them. The germline V gene encodes CDR1 SGHKS and CDR2 YYEKEE (reference sequence). The CDR3 region is CASSSEPTGTNYGYTF. Here the CDR3 DNA reads TGTGCCAGCAGCTCGGAACCCACAGGGACTAACTATGGCTACACCTTC.

There are many counts of this clonotype. V is TRBV29-1 and J is TRBJ2-3, with D perhaps being TRBD1 or TRBD2 (5 bases each). Trimming took off 3 bases at V and 2 bases at J, with 12 bases between the two ends. The CDR3 has 14 amino acids. CDR1 and CDR2 from the germline V gene are SQVTM and ANQGSEA. The CDR3: CSVESGRPTDTQYF. The DNA of the CDR3 is TGCAGCGTTGAGTCAGGGAGACCCACAGATACGCAGTATTTT.